The TCR beta chain under discussion was sequenced for a study of blood T cells in healthy people across ages. Study as a whole: When template switching was applied, about one barcoded beta molecule was captured per two T cells.

The germline CDR1 and CDR2 sequences are SGHAT and FQDESV (reference sequence). Trimming cost V 3 bases and J 6 bases, with 11 bases left between them. This CDR3 comprises 13 residues. The authors ran a second PCR of roughly 6 to 12 cycles using a sample-barcoded 5' primer and a J-beta primer mix. A single record per CDR3 protein comes from TCRdb applying MiXCR to the 5' RACE reads. Of 1 million or so distinct CDR3 sequences in the sample, less than 50% were seen once. The sample was blood. This receptor was obtained from a woman in her sixties or seventies in good health. The rearrangement joins TRBV11-1 to TRBJ2-5, with D perhaps matching TRBD2 (6 bases). CDR3 coding DNA: TGTGCCAGCAGCTTTTTTGGGGGGAAGACCCAGTACTTC. This translates into CASSFFGGKTQYF. Drawing the rest from reference TRBV11-1 and TRBJ2-5, the complete variable domain is EAEVAQSPRYKITEKSQAVAFWCDPISGHATLYWYRQILGQGPELLVQFQDESVVDDSQLPKDRFSAERLKGVDSTLKIQPAELGDSAMYLCASSFFGGKTQYFGPGTRLLVL.